The entry that follows covers one T cell receptor beta chain sequence. This entry belongs to a study of shared clonotypes between healthy human individuals. The CDR3 consists of 14 residues. The germline V gene has CDR1 SGHNT and CDR2 YYREEE (reference sequence). Trimming left V 7 bases short and J 7 bases short, with 20 bases between. CD8 cells classed as naive were CD45RO-negative and positively selected for CCR7, excluding terminally differentiated effector memory CD45RA+ cells. TCRdb's copy holds only in-frame clones and misses some; the assay was immunoSEQ multiplex PCR. The profile shows roughly 2,000,000 clones, about 95% of them singletons.

The TCR was taken from a man younger than 35 in good health. The rearrangement joins TRBV5-4 to TRBJ1-2, with D maybe TRBD1 (6 bases). Source material: naive CD8+ T cells sorted from blood. In DNA form, the CDR3 reads TGTGCCAGCCACTTAATGGGGGGCGGGATTGGCTACACCTTC. This codes for CASHLMGGGIGYTF.